Listed below are T cell receptor beta chains from one sample, sequenced in a study of blood T cell repertoires in COVID-19. TCRdb's table, derived via immunoSEQ multiplex PCR, lists solely in-frame clones and lacks some. The sample lists 280,000 or so clones; 88% were seen once. The material sequenced was peripheral blood. Source of these receptors: a man in his late teens or twenties with active or convalescent COVID-19. The CDR3 runs from the conserved cysteine through the conserved F or W. D genes are given only for firm matches. Some rows mark clone size as missing; the rest say once, few, many or name a class of expanded clone.

d_call: TRBD1
j_call: TRBJ1-4
v_call: TRBV13
clone_size: NA
cdr3_aa: CASSPRTGGPYEKLFF
cdr3_nt: TGTGCCAGCAGCCCCCGAACAGGGGGCCCGTATGAAAAACTGTTTTTT

d_call: NA
j_call: TRBJ1-1
v_call: TRBV6-5
clone_size: NA
cdr3_aa: CASSSGGIWDTEAFF
cdr3_nt: TGTGCCAGCAGCTCCGGGGGGATCTGGGACACTGAAGCTTTCTTT

d_call: TRBD1
j_call: TRBJ1-5
v_call: TRBV7-9
clone_size: NA
cdr3_aa: CASSLGGPGQGLRGQPQHF
cdr3_nt: TGTGCCAGCAGCTTAGGTGGGCCGGGACAGGGACTGAGGGGTCAGCCCCAGCATTTT

d_call: TRBD2
j_call: TRBJ2-5
v_call: TRBV3-1/TRBV3-2
clone_size: NA
cdr3_aa: CASRLLAGGPGETQYF
cdr3_nt: TGTGCCAGCAGATTACTAGCGGGGGGGCCCGGGGAGACCCAGTACTTC

d_call: TRBD1
j_call: TRBJ1-5
v_call: TRBV18
clone_size: few
cdr3_aa: CASSPRGTGGLEPQHF
cdr3_nt: TGTGCCAGCTCACCACGGGGGACAGGGGGCTTAGAGCCCCAGCATTTT

d_call: NA
j_call: TRBJ2-3
v_call: TRBV9
clone_size: NA
cdr3_aa: CASSVGATTDTQYF
cdr3_nt: TGTGCCAGCAGCGTAGGGGCCACCACAGATACGCAGTATTTT

d_call: NA
j_call: TRBJ1-2
v_call: TRBV6-2/TRBV6-3
clone_size: NA
cdr3_aa: CASSYLDNYGYTF
cdr3_nt: TGTGCCAGCAGTTACCTAGACAACTATGGCTACACCTTC

d_call: TRBD1
j_call: TRBJ2-2
v_call: TRBV4-1
clone_size: once
cdr3_aa: CASSRRGQGDTGELFF
cdr3_nt: TGCGCCAGCAGCCGTAGGGGACAGGGGGACACCGGGGAGCTGTTTTTT

d_call: NA
j_call: TRBJ2-3
v_call: TRBV10-3
clone_size: NA
cdr3_aa: CAISDPGRGSTDTQYF
cdr3_nt: TGTGCCATCAGTGATCCGGGACGGGGGAGCACAGATACGCAGTATTTT

d_call: NA
j_call: TRBJ2-6
v_call: TRBV14
clone_size: NA
cdr3_aa: CASSQEQLDTSGANVLTF
cdr3_nt: TGTGCCAGCAGCCAAGAGCAGCTTGACACTTCTGGGGCCAACGTCCTGACTTTC

d_call: NA
j_call: TRBJ2-3
v_call: TRBV11-3
clone_size: NA
cdr3_aa: CASSTRGQPTDTQYF
cdr3_nt: TGTGCCAGCAGCACCCGTGGACAGCCCACAGATACGCAGTATTTT

d_call: NA
j_call: TRBJ1-3
v_call: TRBV13
clone_size: NA
cdr3_aa: CASSPRGGGVLNTIYF
cdr3_nt: TGTGCCAGCAGCCCCCGGGGAGGGGGGGTATTAAACACCATATATTTT

d_call: TRBD1
j_call: TRBJ2-2
v_call: TRBV6-2/TRBV6-3
clone_size: NA
cdr3_aa: CASSPGDRNTGELFF
cdr3_nt: TGTGCCAGCAGCCCAGGGGACAGAAACACCGGGGAGCTGTTTTTT

d_call: NA
j_call: TRBJ1-4
v_call: TRBV10-2
clone_size: NA
cdr3_aa: CASSEGTGFNEKLFF
cdr3_nt: TGCGCCAGCAGTGAAGGCACAGGGTTTAATGAAAAACTGTTTTTT

d_call: NA
j_call: TRBJ1-5
v_call: TRBV2
clone_size: NA
cdr3_aa: CASSVGGNQPQHF
cdr3_nt: TGTGCCAGCAGTGTCGGAGGCAATCAGCCCCAGCATTTT

d_call: TRBD1
j_call: TRBJ1-5
v_call: TRBV10-3
clone_size: NA
cdr3_aa: CAISPDRGQPQHF
cdr3_nt: TGTGCCATCTCCCCGGACAGGGGCCAGCCCCAGCATTTT

d_call: NA
j_call: TRBJ1-4
v_call: TRBV2
clone_size: few
cdr3_aa: CASRKLATNEKLFF
cdr3_nt: TGTGCCAGCAGAAAGCTTGCAACTAATGAAAAACTGTTTTTT

d_call: NA
j_call: TRBJ1-6
v_call: TRBV27
clone_size: NA
cdr3_aa: CASSTGQSASFPLHF
cdr3_nt: TGTGCCAGCAGTACCGGACAGTCGGCATCCTTCCCCCTCCACTTT

d_call: NA
j_call: TRBJ1-2
v_call: TRBV10-3
clone_size: NA
cdr3_aa: CAISESGSKTNYGYTF
cdr3_nt: TGTGCCATCAGTGAGTCGGGCAGTAAAACTAACTATGGCTACACCTTC

d_call: TRBD1
j_call: TRBJ1-5
v_call: TRBV13
clone_size: NA
cdr3_aa: CASSLGGQGSGQPQHF
cdr3_nt: TGTGCCAGCAGCTTAGGGGGACAGGGATCTGGTCAGCCCCAGCATTTT

d_call: TRBD1
j_call: TRBJ1-4
v_call: TRBV27
clone_size: few
cdr3_aa: CASYSSGTGNEKLFF
cdr3_nt: TGTGCCAGTTACTCATCCGGGACAGGAAATGAAAAACTGTTTTTT

d_call: NA
j_call: TRBJ1-2
v_call: TRBV27
clone_size: NA
cdr3_aa: CASSPQGEGYGYTF
cdr3_nt: TGTGCCAGCAGTCCACAGGGAGAAGGCTATGGCTACACCTTC

d_call: TRBD2
j_call: TRBJ2-3
v_call: TRBV11-2
clone_size: NA
cdr3_aa: CASSLWLEGLAGITDTQYF
cdr3_nt: TGTGCCAGCAGCTTATGGTTGGAGGGACTAGCGGGGATCACAGATACGCAGTATTTT

d_call: NA
j_call: TRBJ1-3
v_call: TRBV12-5
clone_size: once
cdr3_aa: CASGSSSGNTIYF
cdr3_nt: TGTGCTAGTGGCTCCAGCTCTGGAAACACCATATATTTT

d_call: NA
j_call: TRBJ2-3
v_call: TRBV7-9
clone_size: NA
cdr3_aa: CASSLFGGPDTQYF
cdr3_nt: TGTGCCAGCAGCTTATTTGGGGGCCCAGATACGCAGTATTTT

d_call: NA
j_call: TRBJ1-2
v_call: TRBV6-2/TRBV6-3
clone_size: NA
cdr3_aa: CASSYSKGREYGYTF
cdr3_nt: TGTGCCAGCAGTTACTCGAAGGGCAGGGAATATGGCTACACCTTC

d_call: NA
j_call: TRBJ1-4
v_call: TRBV9
clone_size: NA
cdr3_aa: CASSPQLGGANEKLFF
cdr3_nt: TGTGCCAGCAGCCCCCAGCTGGGGGGAGCTAATGAAAAACTGTTTTTT

d_call: NA
j_call: TRBJ2-7
v_call: TRBV6-1
clone_size: NA
cdr3_aa: CASSVWGDDRAYEQYF
cdr3_nt: TGTGCCAGCAGTGTTTGGGGGGACGACAGGGCCTACGAGCAGTACTTC

d_call: NA
j_call: TRBJ1-1
v_call: TRBV19
clone_size: NA
cdr3_aa: CASSIRGTEAFF
cdr3_nt: TGTGCCAGTAGTATTAGGGGTACTGAAGCTTTCTTT

d_call: NA
j_call: TRBJ2-1
v_call: TRBV6-1
clone_size: NA
cdr3_aa: CASSGVVRASYNEQFF
cdr3_nt: TGTGCCAGCAGTGGAGTAGTCAGGGCGTCCTACAATGAGCAGTTCTTC

d_call: TRBD1
j_call: TRBJ1-5
v_call: TRBV6-1
clone_size: NA
cdr3_aa: CASSLNRGTQPQHF
cdr3_nt: TGTGCCAGCAGTTTGAACAGGGGGACTCAGCCCCAGCATTTT

d_call: TRBD2
j_call: TRBJ2-1
v_call: TRBV4-3
clone_size: NA
cdr3_aa: CASSQDRGGAGEQFF
cdr3_nt: TGCGCCAGCAGCCAAGATCGGGGGGGTGCGGGTGAGCAGTTCTTC

d_call: NA
j_call: TRBJ1-5
v_call: TRBV27
clone_size: NA
cdr3_aa: CASSRGNQPQHF
cdr3_nt: TGTGCCAGCAGTCGTGGCAATCAGCCCCAGCATTTT

d_call: TRBD2
j_call: TRBJ2-1
v_call: TRBV18
clone_size: NA
cdr3_aa: CASSPRAGGFSYNEQFF
cdr3_nt: TGTGCCAGCTCACCACGAGCGGGGGGGTTCTCCTACAATGAGCAGTTCTTC

d_call: TRBD2
j_call: TRBJ2-7
v_call: TRBV4-3
clone_size: NA
cdr3_aa: CASSQELAGPYEQYF
cdr3_nt: TGCGCCAGCAGCCAAGAACTAGCGGGGCCCTACGAGCAGTACTTC

d_call: NA
j_call: TRBJ1-1
v_call: TRBV6-2/TRBV6-3
clone_size: NA
cdr3_aa: CASSYAGGTEAFF
cdr3_nt: TGTGCCAGCAGTTACGCCGGGGGCACTGAAGCTTTCTTT

d_call: TRBD1
j_call: TRBJ1-6
v_call: TRBV27
clone_size: NA
cdr3_aa: CASSPYRGTGGLIQNSPLHF
cdr3_nt: TGTGCCAGCAGCCCATATCGCGGGACAGGTGGGTTGATCCAAAATTCACCCCTCCACTTT

d_call: TRBD1
j_call: TRBJ1-4
v_call: TRBV19
clone_size: NA
cdr3_aa: CASSSGTVRNEKLFF
cdr3_nt: TGTGCCAGTAGTTCGGGGACAGTCCGGAATGAAAAACTGTTTTTT

d_call: TRBD1
j_call: TRBJ1-6
v_call: TRBV5-1
clone_size: once
cdr3_aa: CASSFGDRANSPLHF
cdr3_nt: TGCGCCAGCAGCTTTGGGGACAGGGCAAATTCACCCCTCCACTTT

d_call: TRBD2
j_call: TRBJ2-2
v_call: TRBV4-2
clone_size: NA
cdr3_aa: CASSQRTSGGSTGELFF
cdr3_nt: TGTGCCAGCAGCCAGCGGACTAGCGGGGGATCCACCGGGGAGCTGTTTTTT

d_call: NA
j_call: TRBJ2-4
v_call: TRBV19
clone_size: NA
cdr3_aa: CASSSRRGNIQYF
cdr3_nt: TGTGCCAGTTCCAGCCGCAGGGGAAACATTCAGTACTTC

d_call: NA
j_call: TRBJ1-5
v_call: TRBV5-8
clone_size: NA
cdr3_aa: CASSLAGWGGLQPQHF
cdr3_nt: TGTGCCAGCAGCTTGGCCGGGTGGGGGGGCTTACAGCCCCAGCATTTT

d_call: TRBD1
j_call: TRBJ1-2
v_call: TRBV12-3/TRBV12-4
clone_size: many
cdr3_aa: CASSLNRGHGYTF
cdr3_nt: TGTGCCAGCAGTTTAAACAGGGGGCATGGCTACACCTTC

d_call: TRBD1
j_call: TRBJ1-6
v_call: TRBV4-3
clone_size: NA
cdr3_aa: CASSQVQGANSPLHF
cdr3_nt: TGCGCCAGCAGCCAAGTTCAGGGGGCAAATTCACCCCTCCACTTT

d_call: NA
j_call: TRBJ2-4
v_call: TRBV11-2
clone_size: NA
cdr3_aa: CASSPKGKRAIIQYF
cdr3_nt: TGTGCCAGCAGCCCTAAGGGGAAGCGGGCGATAATTCAGTACTTC

d_call: TRBD1
j_call: TRBJ2-7
v_call: TRBV2
clone_size: NA
cdr3_aa: CASSDPGQNYEQYF
cdr3_nt: TGTGCCAGCAGTGACCCGGGACAGAACTACGAGCAGTACTTC

d_call: TRBD1
j_call: TRBJ1-2
v_call: TRBV5-1
clone_size: NA
cdr3_aa: CASREGTGGLYGYTF
cdr3_nt: TGCGCCAGCAGGGAAGGGACAGGGGGGCTCTATGGCTACACCTTC

d_call: NA
j_call: TRBJ1-3
v_call: TRBV27
clone_size: NA
cdr3_aa: CASSPGEIYSGNTIYF
cdr3_nt: TGTGCCAGCAGTCCGGGAGAGATTTACTCTGGAAACACCATATATTTT

d_call: NA
j_call: TRBJ1-1
v_call: TRBV2
clone_size: NA
cdr3_aa: CASEPFRRGNTEAFF
cdr3_nt: TGTGCCAGCGAGCCGTTCAGAAGGGGCAACACTGAAGCTTTCTTT

d_call: NA
j_call: TRBJ2-1
v_call: TRBV6-5
clone_size: NA
cdr3_aa: CASRRNRRDNEQFF
cdr3_nt: TGTGCCAGCAGGAGGAACAGGAGGGACAATGAGCAGTTCTTC

d_call: NA
j_call: TRBJ1-1
v_call: TRBV6-5
clone_size: NA
cdr3_aa: CASSYSILRTEAFF
cdr3_nt: TGTGCCAGCAGTTACTCGATACTGAGGACTGAAGCTTTCTTT

d_call: NA
j_call: TRBJ2-5
v_call: TRBV19
clone_size: NA
cdr3_aa: CASSIKTSLLLKTQYF
cdr3_nt: TGTGCCAGTAGTATTAAAACCTCACTTTTATTAAAGACCCAGTACTTC

d_call: NA
j_call: TRBJ1-2
v_call: TRBV28
clone_size: NA
cdr3_aa: CASSRSAGRGGEGIYGYTF
cdr3_nt: TGTGCCAGCAGTCGAAGCGCTGGACGGGGCGGGGAGGGGATCTATGGCTACACCTTC

d_call: TRBD1
j_call: TRBJ2-3
v_call: TRBV4-3
clone_size: NA
cdr3_aa: CASSQAGQGTDTQYF
cdr3_nt: TGCGCCAGCAGCCAGGCCGGACAGGGAACAGATACGCAGTATTTT

d_call: TRBD1
j_call: TRBJ1-2
v_call: TRBV5-1
clone_size: few
cdr3_aa: CASSVMDRKYGYTF
cdr3_nt: TGCGCCAGCAGCGTGATGGACAGGAAGTATGGCTACACCTTC